These 10 T cell receptor beta chains were sequenced from one sample in a study of graft-versus-host responses after intestinal transplantation. Generated by immunoSEQ multiplex PCR, the TCRdb table keeps only in-frame clones and is missing some. The sample has 20,000 or so clones, about nine tenths seen once. The sample in question was bone marrow, obtained roughly 19 weeks after transplant. The receptors stem from a human patient who received an intestinal transplant, so some T cells may come from the graft donor.

This sequence joins TRBV19 and TRBJ2-7; 11 bases fit TRBD1. Germline values: CDR1 LNHDA, CDR2 SQIVND (reference sequence). The CDR3 covers 15 residues. V lost 5 bases and J lost 3; bases outside the gene matches: 6. CDR3 amino acids: CASSHGTGGFYEQYF. DNA for the CDR3: TGTGCCAGTAGTCACGGGACAGGGGGATTCTACGAGCAGTACTTC. The whole variable domain, remainder taken from reference TRBV19 and TRBJ2-7, is DGGITQSPKYLFRKEGQNVTLSCEQNLNHDAMYWYRQDPGQGLRLIYYSQIVNDFQKGDIAEGYSVSREKKESFPLTVTSAQKNPTAFYLCASSHGTGGFYEQYFGPGTRLTVT.

The CDR3 sequence: CASSAGTGGNQPQHF. In nucleotides, the CDR3 is TGTGCCAGCAGTGCCGGGACAGGGGGCAATCAGCCCCAGCATTTT. The chain links TRBV6-5 to TRBJ1-5; 10 bases are shared with TRBD1. Germline V gives CDR1 MNHEY, CDR2 SVGAGI. The V segment lost 5 bases and the J segment 2 bases; nucleotides outside the gene matches: 3. The CDR3 runs 15 residues.

The CDR3 loop reads CASRIAGVRREQYF. The CDR3 DNA reads TGTGCCAGCAGAATAGCGGGAGTAAGAAGGGAGCAGTACTTC. This chain uses TRBV28 with TRBJ2-7; 9 bases align to TRBD2. This CDR3 has 14 residues. Germline values: CDR1 MDHEN, CDR2 SYDVKM. V trimming: 6 bases; J trimming: 7 bases; junction bases outside the gene matches: 10.

V is TRBV4-2 and J is TRBJ2-7; TRBD2 matches at 9 bases. The CDR3 extends over 14 amino acids. Germline trimming cut 4 bases from V and 7 bases from J; bases unmatched to any gene: 8. Germline values: CDR1 LGHNA, CDR2 YNFKEQ. CDR3 amino acids: CASSPSGIIFEQYF. Written as DNA, the CDR3 is TGTGCCAGCAGCCCTAGCGGGATTATCTTTGAGCAGTACTTC.

V is TRBV19 and J is TRBJ2-7, with 9 bases that match TRBD1. This CDR3 is built from 14 residues. Looked up from germline, CDR1 is LNHDA and CDR2 is SQIVND (reference sequence). V lost 3 bases and J lost 3; bases outside the gene matches: 3. CDR3 region: CASSMGTGNYEQYF. The CDR3 DNA reads TGTGCCAGTAGTATGGGGACAGGGAACTACGAGCAGTACTTC.

The V gene is TRBV27, the J gene TRBJ2-1; D call uncertain. The ends were cut back, 2 bases at V and 6 bases at J, with 8 bases in the middle. CDR1 and CDR2 from the germline V gene are MNHEY and SMNVEV (reference sequence). CDR3 length equals 13 residues. The CDR3 DNA reads TGTGCCAGCAGTTTAACCCCTGGCAATGAGCAGTTCTTC. Translated: CASSLTPGNEQFF.

This clone was counted between two and nine times. The rearrangement joins TRBV6-1 to TRBJ2-7, with TRBD2 identical over 10 bases. Per germline, CDR1 MNHNS and CDR2 SASEGT. With 5 bases clipped from V and 6 bases from J, the junction kept 10 bases outside the gene matches. The length of the CDR3 is 15 residues. The DNA for the CDR3 is TGTGCCAGCAGTCGCGGAGCGGGAGGGCCCATCGAGCAGTACTTC. Amino acids: CASSRGAGGPIEQYF.

The chain combines TRBV28 with TRBJ2-5, with D hard to call. The CDR3 length is 14 residues. V shed 6 bases and J shed 1 base, with 12 bases lying between them. In germline, CDR1 is MDHEN, CDR2 SYDVKM. The CDR3 bases are TGTGCCAGCAGCCGGGTTCGTCTCCAAGAGACCCAGTACTTC. Its protein is CASSRVRLQETQYF.

The sample holds a few counts of this clone. The rearrangement uses TRBV29-1 and TRBJ1-1; the match to TRBD1 covers 9 bases. V was pared by 1 base and J by 5 bases, with 5 bases of the junction left unmatched. The germline gives CDR1 SQVTM, CDR2 ANQGSEA. The CDR3 is made up of 14 amino acids. The chain's CDR3 is CSVEVGTGKTEAFF. CDR3 in DNA: TGCAGCGTTGAAGTCGGGACAGGGAAGACTGAAGCTTTCTTT. The full variable domain, rest sourced from reference TRBV29-1 and TRBJ1-1, is SAVISQKPSRDICQRGTSLTIQCQVDSQVTMMFWYRQQPGQSLTLIATANQGSEATYESGFVIDKFPISRPNLTFSTLTVSNMSPEDSSIYLCSVEVGTGKTEAFFGQGTRLTVV.

J is TRBJ1-1 and V is TRBV7-9; D gene uncertain. The CDR3 length is 12 residues. The V gene's germline CDR1 is SEHNR and CDR2 FQNEAQ (reference sequence). The V end was cut by 3 bases, the J end by 5 bases, with 7 bases between. CDR3 DNA: TGTGCCAGCAGCTTCCCCAGGACTGAAGCTTTCTTT. It yields the protein CASSFPRTEAFF.